This T cell receptor beta chain is from a study of T cells in Graves' hyperthyroidism and ophthalmopathy. General study results and limits: Ophthalmopathy prediction by the model preceded onset by a median roughly 6 months.

Amplified regions were TCR beta CDR3 sequences from RNA transcripts. A first-round RT-PCR of the TCR CDR3 used the HTBI primer set. One entry per CDR3 protein results from TCRdb running MiXCR on the multiplex PCR reads. The sample has under 350,000 distinct CDR3 sequences; 15% to 20% are singletons. This clonotype has only a few counts. The antigen is not known. Trimming took off 0 bases at V and 4 bases at J, with 8 bases between the two ends. This CDR3 has 14 residues. The germline V gene has CDR1 MNHEY and CDR2 SVGAGI. Together with thyroid ultrasound, orbital computed tomography, serum thyroxine and TRAb, clinical symptoms were used for diagnoses.

The receptor was derived from a woman aged 45-59 years with Graves' hyperthyroidism. Sequenced sample: blood. The rearrangement joins TRBV6-5 to TRBJ2-3; no reliable D call. The CDR3 region has the DNA TGTGCCAGCAGTTACTCCCTCGGCTCAGATACGCAGTATTTT. Its protein product is CASSYSLGSDTQYF.